The 5 T cell receptor beta chains in this list originate from one sample, sequenced in a study of molecular identifiers for immune sequencing clone quantification. MiXCR was run by TCRdb on the PCR reads, yielding one entry per CDR3 protein. This sample has around 470,000 distinct CDR3 sequences, with 20% to 25% found just once. Sequencing used naive CD8+ T cells from blood, with Jurkat cell RNA spiked in. Subset reported: FACS-sorted CD8+CD4-CCR7+CD45RA+ naive T cells. These receptors came from a human donor in good health. Some libraries in this study had Jurkat cell RNA spiked in.

This clonotype was seen only a few times. The rearrangement joins TRBV7-9 to TRBJ2-7; D not resolved. CDR3 length equals 12 residues. Trimming shortened V by 4 bases and J by 6 bases, and 10 bases separated the two germline ends. The germline CDR1 and CDR2 sequences are SEHNR and FQNEAQ (reference sequence). The CDR3 loop reads CASSSGSVEQYF. The CDR3 region has the DNA TGTGCCAGCAGCTCCGGGTCGGTCGAGCAGTACTTC.

In its sample, this clonotype was seen many times. The gene calls are TRBV6-2 or TRBV6-3 and TRBJ1-5; D remains ambiguous. This CDR3 contains 13 residues. Germline loops: CDR1 MNHEY, CDR2 SVGEGT. Between the trimmed V and J ends, which lost 3 bases and 7 bases, there was a span of 10 bases. The CDR3 loop reads CASSYQVAQPQHF. The CDR3 DNA reads as TGTGCCAGCAGTTATCAAGTCGCCCAGCCCCAGCATTTT.

Regarding this clonotype: This could be a read error, since a much larger clone is one nucleotide away. V and J are TRBV7-8 and TRBJ1-6, with a possible D match to TRBD1 (6 bases). This CDR3 is built from 15 residues. Germline CDR1 and CDR2: SGHVS and FQNEAQ. V was trimmed by 5 bases and J by 8 bases, leaving 16 bases between them. DNA for the CDR3: TGTGCCAGCAGCATAGGCGCGGGGGCGCATTCACCCCTCCACTTT. As protein: CASSIGAGAHSPLHF.

This clonotype has a handful of counts. The V and J genes are TRBV19 and TRBJ2-7, with 7 bases fitting TRBD1. Looked up from germline, CDR1 is LNHDA and CDR2 is SQIVND (reference sequence). Trimming at V came to 3 bases and at J to 5 bases, leaving 10 bases not matched to a gene. This CDR3 contains 15 residues. CDR3 sequence (DNA): TGTGCCAGTAGTATTGTTGCAGGGGGTATAGACGAGCAGTACTTC. Protein: CASSIVAGGIDEQYF.

Only a few counts were recorded for this clonotype. The chain combines TRBV28 with TRBJ1-4; D ambiguous. Per germline, CDR1 MDHEN and CDR2 SYDVKM. V lost 5 bases and J 8 bases, leaving 18 bases between the germline ends. The CDR3 spans 15 residues. DNA for the CDR3: TGTGCCAGCAGTCCCCGGGCCCGCGTCAGGGAAAAACTGTTTTTT. Protein product: CASSPRARVREKLFF.